Listed below are T cell receptor beta chains from one sample, sequenced in a study of blood T cell repertoires in COVID-19. Some clones are missing from TCRdb's copy, which holds only in-frame ones; the method was immunoSEQ multiplex PCR. This table has about 170,000 clones, about 92% appearing once. The sequencing input was peripheral blood. The receptor source for this set is a man younger than 40 with COVID-19, enrolled during active disease. The CDR3 runs from the conserved cysteine through the conserved F or W. D genes are given only for firm matches. A clone size is listed for some rows: how often the clone was seen (once, few, many), or a class if it is expanded.

clone_size	d_call	v_call	j_call	cdr3_aa	cdr3_nt
.	.	TRBV18	TRBJ2-1	CASSPLAGEQFF	TGTGCCAGCTCACCATTAGCCGGAGAGCAGTTCTTC
.	.	TRBV6-4	TRBJ1-3	CASNTYRNPTLETLYGIYF	TGTGCCAGCAATACATACAGGAACCCCACTCTGGAAACACTGTACGGCATATATTTT
.	TRBD1	TRBV29-1	TRBJ1-3	CSASDRAGGNTIYF	TGCAGCGCCTCGGACAGGGCCGGAGGAAACACCATATATTTT
.	TRBD1	TRBV5-1	TRBJ1-5	CASSLWGTEDQPQHF	TGCGCCAGCAGCTTGTGGGGGACAGAGGATCAGCCCCAGCATTTT
.	TRBD2	TRBV30	TRBJ2-7	CAWSTSGTVYF	TGTGCCTGGAGTACTAGCGGGACGGTGTACTTC
.	.	TRBV29-1	TRBJ2-2	CSVFTADNTGELFF	TGCAGCGTTTTCACAGCTGATAACACCGGGGAGCTGTTTTTT
once	TRBD1	TRBV7-6	TRBJ1-2	CASSQYVGQGLNYGYTF	TGTGCCAGCAGCCAGTACGTGGGACAGGGGTTAAACTATGGCTACACCTTC
.	TRBD1	TRBV19	TRBJ1-2	CASRATGRHGYTF	TGTGCCAGTAGAGCGACAGGGAGGCATGGCTACACCTTC
.	TRBD1	TRBV5-6	TRBJ1-4	CASSQDRAEKLFF	TGTGCCAGCAGCCAGGACAGGGCTGAAAAACTGTTTTTT
.	.	TRBV5-6	TRBJ2-3	CASSLVLTSTDTQYF	TGTGCCAGCAGCTTAGTTTTGACTAGCACAGATACGCAGTATTTT
.	.	TRBV19	TRBJ1-4	CASSIASGITNEKLFF	TGTGCCAGTAGTATAGCCTCCGGGATTACTAATGAAAAACTGTTTTTT
once	.	TRBV6-2/TRBV6-3	TRBJ2-1	CASSYSKFSSYNEQFF	TGTGCCAGCAGTTACTCGAAATTTAGCTCCTACAATGAGCAGTTCTTC
.	.	TRBV6-2/TRBV6-3	TRBJ2-3	CASSYSMGAWTDTQYF	TGTGCCAGCAGTTACTCGATGGGGGCTTGGACAGATACGCAGTATTTT
.	.	TRBV29-1	TRBJ2-1	CSVGLEVTGVIGEQFF	TGCAGCGTTGGATTGGAGGTAACGGGAGTAATCGGTGAGCAGTTCTTC
few	.	TRBV2	TRBJ2-3	CASSEAPGSTDTQYF	TGTGCCAGCAGTGAAGCACCAGGCAGCACAGATACGCAGTATTTT
.	.	TRBV7-9	TRBJ1-1	CASSLRGEAFF	TGTGCCAGCAGCTTACGAGGTGAAGCTTTCTTT
once	TRBD1	TRBV5-4	TRBJ2-1	CASSFPGQPYNEQFF	TGTGCCAGCAGCTTTCCGGGACAGCCATACAATGAGCAGTTCTTC
.	.	TRBV5-8	TRBJ1-1	CASSSLLMVNTEAFF	TGTGCCAGCAGCTCACTATTGATGGTGAACACTGAAGCTTTCTTT
few	TRBD1	TRBV19	TRBJ1-1	CASSTSGGTEAFF	TGTGCCAGTAGTACTTCAGGGGGCACTGAAGCTTTCTTT
once	.	TRBV6-4	TRBJ1-1	CASSYTGDTEAFF	TGTGCCAGCAGTTATACAGGAGACACTGAAGCTTTCTTT
.	.	TRBV29-1	TRBJ2-3	CSVRTARTDTQYF	TGCAGCGTCAGGACAGCCCGCACAGATACGCAGTATTTT
few	.	TRBV5-4	TRBJ1-6	CASSLEQGNSPLHF	TGTGCCAGCAGCTTGGAACAGGGTAATTCACCCCTCCACTTT
once	.	TRBV7-9	TRBJ1-4	CASSLGRGEKLFF	TGTGCCAGCAGCTTGGGCCGTGGTGAAAAACTGTTTTTT
.	.	TRBV6-5	TRBJ1-1	CASQPLQGYTEAFF	TGTGCCAGCCAACCTCTCCAGGGTTACACTGAAGCTTTCTTT
few	TRBD1	TRBV12-5	TRBJ2-1	CASGLDRGRGFF	TGTGCTAGTGGTCTCGACAGGGGAAGGGGATTCTTC
.	.	TRBV6-5	TRBJ2-7	CASSYYRALNYEQYF	TGTGCCAGCAGCTACTACAGGGCCCTAAACTACGAGCAGTACTTC
.	TRBD1	TRBV18	TRBJ1-1	CASSGQEMNTEAFF	TGTGCCAGCTCAGGACAGGAGATGAACACTGAAGCTTTCTTT
.	.	TRBV19	TRBJ2-1	CASSIASGDGSLSSYNEQFF	TGTGCCAGTAGTATAGCCTCGGGGGACGGGAGCCTCTCGTCCTACAATGAGCAGTTCTTC
.	.	TRBV21-1	TRBJ2-3	CASSSTSFREGATDTQYF	TGTGCCAGCAGCAGCACTTCTTTTCGGGAAGGCGCAACCGATACGCAGTATTTT
.	.	TRBV9	TRBJ2-3	CASSVVTPGFEGPDTQYF	TGTGCCAGCAGCGTAGTCACCCCGGGGTTCGAAGGTCCAGATACGCAGTATTTT
.	.	TRBV6-5	TRBJ2-7	CASSYSSVRFYEQYF	TGTGCCAGCAGTTACTCGTCGGTGAGATTCTACGAGCAGTACTTC
.	TRBD1	TRBV2	TRBJ1-6	CASSRDREGSPLHF	TGTGCCAGCAGTCGGGACAGGGAGGGTTCACCCCTCCACTTT
.	TRBD1	TRBV10-3	TRBJ1-2	CAISEPTGGGRPGRLYGYTF	TGTGCCATCAGTGAGCCAACAGGGGGCGGAAGACCCGGAAGGCTTTATGGCTACACCTTC
.	TRBD2	TRBV6-2/TRBV6-3	TRBJ2-3	CASSYGLAGVDTQYF	TGTGCCAGCAGTTACGGACTAGCGGGGGTAGATACGCAGTATTTT
.	TRBD1	TRBV7-2	TRBJ1-2	CASSPTGGGNYGYTF	TGTGCCAGCAGCCCGACAGGGGGAGGTAACTATGGCTACACCTTC
.	TRBD1	TRBV14	TRBJ2-7	CASSHSRLPGQFLRTSYEQYF	TGTGCCAGCAGCCACAGTAGACTACCGGGACAGTTTTTGAGGACCTCCTACGAGCAGTACTTC
.	.	TRBV5-6	TRBJ2-7	CASSLDDFGSYEQYF	TGTGCCAGCAGCTTGGACGACTTTGGCTCCTACGAGCAGTACTTC
.	.	TRBV28	TRBJ2-7	CASGVQKASSYEQYF	TGTGCCAGCGGAGTCCAGAAGGCCAGCTCCTACGAGCAGTACTTC
.	.	TRBV27	TRBJ1-4	CASSLVPATNEKLFF	TGTGCCAGCAGTTTAGTTCCGGCAACTAATGAAAAACTGTTTTTT
.	TRBD2	TRBV27	TRBJ2-7	CASSSTSGVYEQYF	TGTGCCAGCAGTTCGACTAGCGGGGTTTACGAGCAGTACTTC